This is a list of T cell receptor beta chains from one sample in a study of cytomegalovirus exposure and HLA in healthy donors. Produced via immunoSEQ multiplex PCR; TCRdb's table is partial and in-frame only. The table records around 140,000 clones, more than 8% of them present only once. Specimen: PBMCs. These TCRs come from a man over 45 in good health and CMV-seronegative. Each CDR3 is given with its conserved first and last residue. A D gene is named only where the DNA matches it firmly. Size is omitted from some rows. Given values are once, few, many or a class for expanded clones.

D | J | size | V | CDR3 | DNA
. | TRBJ2-5 | few | TRBV29-1 | CSAHLTGRQTQYF | TGCAGCGCCCACCTGACAGGAAGGCAGACCCAGTACTTC
. | TRBJ2-1 | few | TRBV5-4 | CASSPTADEQFF | TGTGCCAGCAGCCCGACAGCCGATGAGCAGTTCTTC
TRBD1 | TRBJ2-5 | . | TRBV9 | CASSVVPGGLETQYF | TGTGCCAGCAGCGTAGTCCCAGGGGGCCTGGAGACCCAGTACTTC
. | TRBJ2-3 | . | TRBV7-3 | CASSYTYSTDTQYF | TGTGCCAGCAGCTATACTTATAGCACAGATACGCAGTATTTT
TRBD1 | TRBJ2-2 | . | TRBV5-6 | CASSSLSSGTGGNTGELFF | TGTGCCAGCAGCTCCCTCTCGTCCGGGACAGGGGGGAACACCGGGGAGCTGTTTTTT
. | TRBJ2-7 | few | TRBV28 | CASSDDRFPYEQYF | TGTGCCAGCAGTGATGACAGGTTCCCCTACGAGCAGTACTTC
. | TRBJ1-5 | few | TRBV25-1 | CASSDTGRDQPQHF | TGTGCCAGCAGTGACACAGGTAGGGATCAGCCCCAGCATTTT
. | TRBJ2-3 | few | TRBV5-1 | CASSLVGASTDTQYF | TGCGCCAGCAGCTTGGTTGGGGCAAGCACAGATACGCAGTATTTT
. | TRBJ2-7 | few | TRBV6-1 | CASSEGGGIPYEQYF | TGTGCCAGCAGCGAAGGGGGGGGTATACCCTACGAGCAGTACTTC
. | TRBJ1-2 | few | TRBV10-3 | CAISEQAGNYGYTF | TGTGCCATCAGTGAGCAGGCGGGGAACTATGGCTACACCTTC
. | TRBJ1-1 | . | TRBV10-1 | CASSGAQGRGTEAFF | TGCGCCAGCAGTGGAGCCCAAGGGAGGGGAACTGAAGCTTTCTTT
. | TRBJ2-3 | few | TRBV18 | CASSSRSEVDTQYF | TGTGCCAGCTCATCGAGGTCGGAGGTAGATACGCAGTATTTT
TRBD1 | TRBJ2-3 | few | TRBV6-5 | CASSPTGGRTDTQYF | TGTGCCAGCAGTCCTACAGGGGGGCGCACAGATACGCAGTATTTT
TRBD1 | TRBJ2-7 | few | TRBV7-9 | CASSLKGGTGTTYEQYF | TGTGCCAGCAGCTTAAAGGGGGGGACAGGGACTACCTACGAGCAGTACTTC
. | TRBJ2-5 | . | TRBV2 | CASCLGAGKTQYF | TGTGCCAGTTGCCTCGGAGCCGGGAAGACCCAGTACTTC
. | TRBJ2-3 | . | TRBV19 | CATQRELSTDTQYF | TGTGCCACTCAGCGAGAACTTAGCACAGATACGCAGTATTTT
TRBD1 | TRBJ2-3 | few | TRBV4-2 | CASSPTGNGPDTQYF | TGTGCCAGCAGTCCGACAGGGAATGGGCCAGATACGCAGTATTTT
TRBD1 | TRBJ1-1 | . | TRBV7-8 | CASSFGQGNTEAFF | TGTGCCAGCAGCTTCGGACAGGGGAACACTGAAGCTTTCTTT
TRBD2 | TRBJ2-6 | few | TRBV18 | CASSLGLAGVSGANVLTF | TGTGCCAGCTCGTTGGGACTAGCGGGAGTATCTGGGGCCAACGTCCTGACTTTC
TRBD1 | TRBJ2-5 | few | TRBV7-3 | CASSRGTGETQYF | TGTGCCAGCAGCCGCGGGACAGGAGAGACCCAGTACTTC
TRBD1 | TRBJ2-2 | . | TRBV7-6 | CASSISSGTGGPGELFF | TGTGCCAGCAGCATATCGTCCGGGACAGGGGGCCCCGGGGAGCTGTTTTTT
. | TRBJ1-5 | . | TRBV7-2 | CASSSTNQPQHF | TGTGCCAGCAGCTCTACGAATCAGCCCCAGCATTTT
. | TRBJ2-7 | few | TRBV11-2 | CASSSSPNPYEQYF | TGTGCCAGCAGCTCTAGCCCCAATCCCTACGAGCAGTACTTC
TRBD1 | TRBJ2-3 | . | TRBV28 | CASSFRTGDTDTQYF | TGTGCCAGCAGTTTCCGGACAGGGGACACAGATACGCAGTATTTT
. | TRBJ2-3 | few | TRBV11-3 | CASSSTGQGPDTQYF | TGTGCCAGCAGCTCGACAGGTCAAGGTCCAGATACGCAGTATTTT
. | TRBJ2-3 | few | TRBV2 | CASRPTNTLTDTQYF | TGTGCCAGCAGACCAACTAATACACTCACAGATACGCAGTATTTT
. | TRBJ1-4 | . | TRBV6-1 | CASSDTGVQANEKLFF | TGTGCCAGCAGTGATACGGGGGTACAAGCTAATGAAAAACTGTTTTTT
. | TRBJ1-2 | . | TRBV28 | CASTLETGLYGYTF | TGTGCCAGCACCCTGGAAACCGGACTCTATGGCTACACCTTC
. | TRBJ1-1 | . | TRBV6-1 | CALQTDRQNTEAFF | TGTGCTTTACAAACGGACAGACAGAACACTGAAGCTTTCTTT
TRBD2 | TRBJ2-1 | . | TRBV7-2 | CASSPRGGGGAYNEQFF | TGTGCCAGCAGCCCCCGAGGGGGCGGGGGGGCCTACAATGAGCAGTTCTTC
. | TRBJ2-7 | . | TRBV30 | CAWSAGVHEQYF | TGTGCCTGGAGTGCCGGGGTCCACGAGCAGTACTTC
. | TRBJ1-4 | . | TRBV6-5 | CASTPSLAGGKKLFF | TGTGCCAGCACCCCGTCCCTAGCAGGTGGGAAAAAACTGTTTTTT
TRBD1 | TRBJ1-5 | few | TRBV4-1 | CASSQDAGQGGQPQHF | TGCGCCAGCAGCCAAGATGCGGGACAGGGTGGGCAGCCCCAGCATTTT
TRBD1 | TRBJ2-7 | many | TRBV10-3 | CATGQDSYEQYF | TGTGCCACCGGACAGGACTCCTACGAGCAGTACTTC
TRBD1 | TRBJ1-5 | . | TRBV27 | CASSYRQGSQPQHF | TGTGCCAGCAGTTATCGACAGGGTAGTCAGCCCCAGCATTTT
. | TRBJ1-1 | . | TRBV28 | CVSSPLWDTLNTEAFF | TGTGTCAGCAGTCCCTTGTGGGACACCCTTAACACTGAAGCTTTCTTT
TRBD2 | TRBJ2-2 | few | TRBV5-6 | CASSWAGGVGTGELFF | TGTGCCAGCAGCTGGGCGGGGGGCGTTGGCACCGGGGAGCTGTTTTTT
. | TRBJ2-2 | . | TRBV5-6 | CASSSRGDGELFF | TGTGCCAGCAGCTCCAGGGGGGACGGGGAGCTGTTTTTT
. | TRBJ2-2 | few | TRBV6-4 | CASSGLAGDTGELFF | TGTGCCAGCAGTGGGCTAGCTGGTGACACCGGGGAGCTGTTTTTT
. | TRBJ1-5 | few | TRBV27 | CASSDRQVDQPQNF | TGTGCCAGCAGTGACCGACAGGTGGATCAGCCCCAGAATTTT
TRBD1 | TRBJ2-7 | few | TRBV29-1 | CSVGQGRGYEQYF | TGCAGCGTGGGACAGGGAAGGGGGTACGAGCAGTACTTC
TRBD1 | TRBJ2-3 | few | TRBV5-1 | CASSKWTGGASDTQYF | TGCGCCAGCAGCAAGTGGACAGGGGGCGCGTCAGATACGCAGTATTTT
TRBD2 | TRBJ2-5 | few | TRBV10-3 | CAISGSGSGVRETQYF | TGTGCCATCAGTGGGTCGGGTAGCGGGGTACGAGAGACCCAGTACTTC
TRBD2 | TRBJ2-7 | . | TRBV19 | CASSIFHGGDEQYF | TGTGCCAGTAGTATATTTCACGGGGGGGACGAGCAGTACTTC
TRBD2 | TRBJ2-7 | few | TRBV5-6 | CASSRSGGGFYEQYF | TGTGCCAGCAGCCGGAGCGGGGGGGGATTCTACGAGCAGTACTTC
. | TRBJ1-2 | few | TRBV6-5 | CASSYTLTDSYGYTF | TGTGCCAGCAGTTACACCCTGACGGACTCCTATGGCTACACCTTC
TRBD2 | TRBJ2-6 | few | TRBV30 | CAWERGAPSGANVLTF | TGTGCCTGGGAGCGGGGGGCCCCCTCTGGGGCCAACGTCCTGACTTTC
TRBD1 | TRBJ2-7 | . | TRBV6-5 | CASGQGASEQYF | TGTGCCAGCGGACAGGGGGCAAGCGAGCAGTACTTC
TRBD1 | TRBJ1-1 | few | TRBV6-5 | CASSIRQGNTEAFF | TGTGCCAGCAGTATCCGACAGGGTAACACTGAAGCTTTCTTT
TRBD2 | TRBJ2-7 | few | TRBV6-5 | CASSYSGGSSEQYF | TGTGCCAGCAGTTACTCGGGCGGGAGCTCCGAGCAGTACTTC
. | TRBJ1-6 | . | TRBV6-1 | CASSERGRTENSPLHF | TGTGCCAGCAGTGAGCGAGGGAGGACCGAAAATTCACCCCTCCACTTT
. | TRBJ1-3 | few | TRBV15 | CATSRDLVRASGNTIYF | TGTGCCACCAGCAGAGATCTAGTCAGGGCCTCTGGAAACACCATATATTTT
TRBD1 | TRBJ1-2 | few | TRBV5-6 | CASSLYSGGGTYGYTF | TGTGCCAGCAGCTTGTACTCAGGGGGCGGCACCTATGGCTACACCTTC
. | TRBJ1-5 | few | TRBV11-2 | CASSLDRGGNQPQHF | TGTGCCAGCAGCTTAGATCGAGGTGGAAATCAGCCCCAGCATTTT
. | TRBJ1-5 | few | TRBV1 | CTSSPGDRSNQPQHF | TGCACCAGCAGCCCGGGGGACAGAAGCAATCAGCCCCAGCATTTT